This paragraph reports one TCR beta chain. Authors' processing steps: Scientists estimated how many nucleated cells there were by amplifying reference gene primers. Some clones are missing from TCRdb's copy, which holds only in-frame ones; the method was immunoSEQ multiplex PCR. V and J calls and clone size come straight from that table; D and trimming were deduced from the DNA. This repertoire shows 150,000 to 200,000 clones, around 79% found once; its top ten account for approximately 5.9%. Germline V lookup: CDR1 ENHRY, CDR2 SYGVKD. With 0 bases removed from V and 2 bases from J, the gap between germline ends came to 12 bases. CDR3 size: 16 residues. These data are taken from a study of blood T cell repertoires in COVID-19.

The sequence was obtained from a woman aged 40 to 49 with COVID-19, enrolled during active disease. The chain joins TRBV10-3 to TRBJ2-3, with D perhaps TRBD2 (6 bases). Material: peripheral blood. The DNA of the CDR3 is TGTGCCATCAGTGAGTCCGGGACTGGGAACACAGATACGCAGTATTTT. It encodes CAISESGTGNTDTQYF.